These 32 T cell receptor beta chains came from one sample sequenced in a study of T-cell memory formation after mild COVID-19. A single record per CDR3 protein comes from TCRdb applying MiXCR to the 5' RACE reads. The table includes around 450,000 distinct CDR3 sequences, about 19% detected once. Sequencing was carried out using PBMCs or a T cell subset sorted from them (not recorded which). The receptors come from an adult woman who had mild COVID-19 (a few samples of this study predate the infection). Cell type and time point are not known.

In its sample, this clonotype was seen a few times. The chain carries TRBV7-8 and TRBJ2-1, with TRBD1 as a possible D gene (5 bases). The CDR3 runs to 14 residues. Trimming left V 6 bases short and J 7 bases short, with 16 bases between. Germline lookup yields CDR1 SGHVS and CDR2 FQNEAQ. The CDR3 DNA is TGTGCCAGCAGGGGGCCACTATTAGGTAATGAGCAGTTCTTC. Its protein is CASRGPLLGNEQFF.

The J gene is TRBJ2-3, the V gene TRBV7-8; 11 nucleotides match TRBD2. This CDR3 has 17 amino acids. Germline loops: CDR1 SGHVS, CDR2 FQNEAQ. The V segment lost 4 bases and the J segment 5 bases; nucleotides outside the gene matches: 11. CDR3: CASSSFHLAGGLDTQYF. The CDR3, as DNA: TGTGCCAGCAGCTCCTTTCACTTAGCGGGAGGGCTAGATACGCAGTATTTT.

This clonotype turned up a few times. J is TRBJ2-2 and V is TRBV12-3 or TRBV12-4; 13 bases are shared with TRBD2. V shed 4 bases and J 0 bases; nucleotides not matched to a gene: 2. This CDR3 contains 17 residues. The CDR3 region has the DNA TGTGCCAGCAGTTCGACTAGCGGGAGGACGAACACCGGGGAGCTGTTTTTT. Its translation is CASSSTSGRTNTGELFF.

The sample holds a few counts of this clonotype. This chain uses TRBV7-9 with TRBJ1-1, with 9 bases that match TRBD1. This CDR3 has 17 amino acids. Germline V gene data show CDR1 as SEHNR and CDR2 as FQNEAQ (reference sequence). Trimming removed 1 base from V and 5 bases from J; junction bases left unmatched: 11. The CDR3, as DNA: TGTGCCAGCAGCTTAGGGGTGGGACAGGGAGGTCAGACTGAAGCTTTCTTT. It codes for CASSLGVGQGGQTEAFF.

This clonotype was observed a few times. The genes are TRBV5-1 and TRBJ2-2; no clear D gene. Germline-derived CDR1 and CDR2 are SGHRS and YFSETQ. The ends were cut back, 3 bases at V and 6 bases at J, with 3 bases in the middle. The CDR3 has 11 amino acids. The CDR3: CASSWAGELFF. CDR3 nucleotides: TGCGCCAGCAGCTGGGCCGGGGAGCTGTTTTTT.

This clonotype has a handful of counts. This sequence joins TRBV6-2 or TRBV6-3 and TRBJ2-1; tentatively, D is TRBD2 (6 bases). The CDR3 length is 15 residues. In germline, CDR1 is MNHEY, CDR2 SVGEGT. V was pared by 2 bases and J by 2 bases, with 10 bases between. CDR3 coding DNA: TGTGCCAGCAGTTACCTAGCGCCAACCTACAATGAGCAGTTCTTC. It codes for CASSYLAPTYNEQFF.

This clonotype was detected only once. The J gene is TRBJ1-4, the V gene TRBV7-8; no clear D. Trimming removed 5 bases from V and 10 bases from J, with 20 bases in between. The CDR3 sequence is 15 residues long. The germline CDR1 and CDR2 sequences are SGHVS and FQNEAQ. CDR3 coding DNA: TGTGCCAGCAGCCCCTACCGGGCCCCGCGCGGAAAACTGTTTTTT. Translation gives CASSPYRAPRGKLFF.

The chain has TRBV24-1 and TRBJ2-1; D remains unclear. CDR3 length: 15 residues. Trimming removed 4 bases from V and 0 bases from J, with 9 bases in between. The germline V gene encodes CDR1 KGHDR and CDR2 SFDVKD. The CDR3 nucleotides are TGTGCCACCAGTGACCGGTCAGGCTCCTACAATGAGCAGTTCTTC. Protein product: CATSDRSGSYNEQFF.

The chain carries TRBV7-2 and TRBJ2-3, with 10 bases aligning to TRBD2. Trimming removed 2 bases from V and 7 bases from J; junction bases left unmatched: 6. CDR1 is SGHTA and CDR2 is FQGNSA in the germline V gene. This CDR3 contains 15 residues. Here the CDR3 reads CASSLPSGRAHTQYF. CDR3 DNA sequence: TGTGCCAGCAGCTTACCCAGCGGGAGGGCTCATACGCAGTATTTT.

This clonotype was counted between two and nine times. The chain carries TRBV12-3 or TRBV12-4 and TRBJ1-2; D unclear. Trimming shortened V by 1 base and J by 7 bases, and 10 bases separated the two germline ends. CDR3 size: 13 residues. The CDR3 loop is CASSLELTTGYTF. The CDR3 nucleotides read TGTGCCAGCAGTTTAGAACTAACTACTGGCTACACCTTC.

The chain employs TRBV5-1 and TRBJ1-2; D may be TRBD1 (5 bases). The CDR3 is made up of 13 amino acids. Germline V gene lookup returns CDR1 SGHRS and CDR2 YFSETQ. V was pared by 3 bases and J by 4 bases, with 10 bases between. CDR3 loop: CASSSPGRYGYTF. In DNA, the CDR3 is TGCGCCAGCAGCTCTCCGGGACGCTATGGCTACACCTTC.

The chain employs TRBV12-3 or TRBV12-4 and TRBJ2-7, with 12 nucleotides matching TRBD2. V lost 6 bases, J lost 3 bases, and 15 bases stayed unmatched. The CDR3 totals 18 residues. DNA of the CDR3: TGTGCCAGCAGCACCGGGACTAGCGGGCGGAGGGGCCTCTACGAGCAGTACTTC. Amino acid sequence: CASSTGTSGRRGLYEQYF.

This rearrangement joins TRBV6-2 or TRBV6-3 to TRBJ1-2; D remains ambiguous. V lost 6 bases and J 8 bases, leaving 10 bases between the germline ends. The length of the CDR3 is 11 residues. Germline CDR1 reads MNHEY; CDR2 reads SVGEGT. CDR3 in amino acids: CASSNGQGYTF. The CDR3 DNA is TGTGCCAGCAGCAACGGTCAAGGCTACACCTTC.

This chain uses TRBV15 with TRBJ2-7; perhaps TRBD1 as D (6 bases). CDR3 size: 16 residues. With 2 bases removed from V and 1 base from J, the gap between germline ends came to 15 bases. Germline lookup yields CDR1 LNHNV and CDR2 YYDKDF (reference sequence). In nucleotides, the CDR3 is TGTGCCACCAGCAGATCAAACAGGGATTTTTCCTACGAGCAGTACTTC. This encodes CATSRSNRDFSYEQYF.

This clonotype turned up a few times. This chain joins TRBV19 and TRBJ2-1; TRBD2 aligns across 9 bases. Germline V lookup: CDR1 LNHDA, CDR2 SQIVND (reference sequence). Unmatched junction bases numbered 8, after V lost 3 bases and J lost 5 bases. The CDR3 totals 16 residues. CDR3 amino acids: CASSILAGATDNEQFF. The DNA of the CDR3 is TGTGCCAGTAGTATCTTAGCGGGGGCGACTGACAATGAGCAGTTCTTC.

This clonotype showed up just a few times. The chain uses TRBV7-2 and TRBJ2-1; no clear D gene. The germline V gene encodes CDR1 SGHTA and CDR2 FQGNSA. With 4 bases removed from V and 8 bases from J, the gap between germline ends came to 12 bases. The CDR3 covers 13 residues. In nucleotides, the CDR3 is TGTGCCAGCAGCTCCTTTCCAGTTTATGAGCAGTTCTTC. Amino acid sequence: CASSSFPVYEQFF.

J is TRBJ1-2 and V is TRBV7-2, with TRBD1 as a possible D gene (5 bases). Germline V gene sequence: CDR1 SGHTA, CDR2 FQGNSA. This CDR3 is 13 amino acids long. V lost 4 bases to trimming and J lost 4 bases, with 10 bases between them. As DNA, the CDR3 is TGTGCCAGCAGCTGGGGACGGACCTATGGCTACACCTTC. Amino acids: CASSWGRTYGYTF. Variable domain in full (rest from reference TRBV7-2 and TRBJ1-2): GAGVSQSPSNKVTEKGKDVELRCDPISGHTALYWYRQSLGQGLEFLIYFQGNSAPDKSGLPSDRFSAERTGGSVSTLTIQRTQQEDSAVYLCASSWGRTYGYTFGSGTRLTVV.

The sample holds a few counts of this clonotype. This chain connects TRBV5-1 to TRBJ2-7; 7 nucleotides line up with TRBD2. There are 14 residues in the CDR3. The germline CDR1 and CDR2 sequences are SGHRS and YFSETQ. Trimming removed 4 bases from V and 4 bases from J; junction bases left unmatched: 8. The CDR3 reads CASSPEGTKYEQYF. CDR3 DNA: TGCGCCAGCAGCCCCGAAGGGACTAAATACGAGCAGTACTTC.

The chain combines TRBV5-1 with TRBJ2-1; TRBD2 matches at 7 bases. Trimming took 7 bases from V and 13 from J; bases not matched to a gene: 11. CDR1 is SGHRS and CDR2 is YFSETQ in the germline V gene. The length of the CDR3 is 12 residues. The DNA of the CDR3 is TGCGCCAGCGGATTGGATAGCGGGCCACAGTTCTTC. It codes for CASGLDSGPQFF.

This chain connects TRBV5-1 to TRBJ1-2, with 8 bases identical to TRBD1. The CDR3 has 15 residues. The J segment lost 6 bases and the V segment lost 4 bases, leaving 11 bases of the junction unmatched. Looked up from germline, CDR1 is SGHRS and CDR2 is YFSETQ. The CDR3 DNA follows: TGCGCCAGCAGCGACGGGACAGGTCAATGGGATGGCTACACCTTC. Protein product: CASSDGTGQWDGYTF.

The V gene is TRBV19, the J gene TRBJ2-5; 10 bases align to TRBD1. CDR3 length: 16 amino acids. The V gene's germline CDR1 is LNHDA and CDR2 SQIVND (reference sequence). V lost 5 bases, J lost 1 base, and 7 bases stayed unmatched. The CDR3 nucleotides are TGTGCCAGTAGTCCGGAGGGGGACAGGGGCCAAGAGACCCAGTACTTC. This sequence encodes CASSPEGDRGQETQYF.

V usage is TRBV4-2 and J usage is TRBJ2-3; D remains unclear. Trimming stripped 0 bases from V and 2 bases from J, with 6 bases between. CDR1 and CDR2 (germline): LGHNA, YNFKEQ. CDR3 length equals 14 residues. The chain's CDR3 is CASSQDPTTDTQYF. CDR3 nucleotide sequence: TGTGCCAGCAGCCAAGACCCCACCACAGATACGCAGTATTTT.

This clonotype was seen repeatedly, ten times or more. This sequence joins TRBV4-1 and TRBJ1-5; no firm D call. Trimming pared 4 bases from V and 0 bases from J, leaving 13 bases between. The CDR3 is made up of 16 amino acids. The V gene's germline CDR1 is MGHRA and CDR2 YSYEKL. CDR3 sequence (DNA): TGCGCCAGCAGCCCATTGGAGCGGGGTAGCAATCAGCCCCAGCATTTT. It translates to CASSPLERGSNQPQHF.

The chain uses TRBV24-1 and TRBJ2-2, with 7 bases fitting TRBD2. This CDR3 region has 14 residues. Trimming took 8 bases from V and 1 from J; bases not matched to a gene: 3. Germline CDR1 and CDR2: KGHDR and SFDVKD. The CDR3 coding sequence is TGTGCCACCAAGCCTAGCGGGAACACCGGGGAGCTGTTTTTT. This sequence encodes CATKPSGNTGELFF.

The CDR3 is CASSQLTQGTDTQYF. In nucleotides, the CDR3 is TGCGCCAGCAGCCAACTAACCCAGGGCACAGATACGCAGTATTTT. V gene TRBV5-1 combines with J gene TRBJ2-3; D unresolved. Trimming took 4 bases from V and 1 from J, leaving 13 bases between them. From germline, CDR1 is SGHRS and CDR2 YFSETQ. CDR3 length equals 15 residues. Complete variable domain (other parts from reference TRBV5-1 and TRBJ2-3): KAGVTQTPRYLIKTRGQQVTLSCSPISGHRSVSWYQQTPGQGLQFLFEYFSETQRNKGNFPGRFSGRQFSNSRSEMNVSTLELGDSALYLCASSQLTQGTDTQYFGPGTRLTVL.

This clonotype occurred a few times. The chain links TRBV21-1 to TRBJ2-5; whether TRBD1, the table's D call, matches the DNA was not checked. TRBV21-1 is deemed a pseudogene. The CDR3 is 13 residues long. The CDR3 reads CASSGTDKETQYF. CDR3 DNA: TGTGCCAGCAGTGGGACAGATAAAGAGACCCAGTACTTC.

This chain links TRBV20-1 with TRBJ2-3; D is undetermined. The germline V gene has CDR1 DFQATT and CDR2 SNEGSKA (reference sequence). Trimming shortened V by 5 bases and J by 1 base, and 10 bases separated the two germline ends. CDR3 length: 13 residues. CDR3 amino acids: CSAPLYGTDTQYF. The CDR3 nucleotides are TGCAGTGCTCCACTCTACGGCACAGATACGCAGTATTTT.

This sequence joins TRBV30 and TRBJ2-2, with 7 bases fitting TRBD2. V dropped 0 bases and J dropped 5; count of bases not matched to a gene: 15. Germline V gives CDR1 GTSNPN, CDR2 SVGIG (reference sequence). CDR3 length: 18 amino acids. Here the CDR3 DNA reads TGTGCCTGGAGTGTTAGTCGGGCTGTGGGAGGGCCGACCGGGGAGCTGTTTTTT. This encodes CAWSVSRAVGGPTGELFF.

The rearrangement joins TRBV29-1 to TRBJ2-1; weak D call: TRBD2 (5 bases). Trimming took off 2 bases at V and 7 bases at J, with 18 bases between the two ends. Germline values: CDR1 SQVTM, CDR2 ANQGSEA. CDR3 length: 15 amino acids. CDR3 coding DNA: TGCAGCGTTGAAAGCGGCAGGACCGTTCGGAATGAGCAGTTCTTC. Translating gives CSVESGRTVRNEQFF.

As for this clonotype: Mismatch with germline at one junction end may stem from a read error. The chain employs TRBV12-3 or TRBV12-4 and TRBJ2-1; D not certain. The CDR3 is 11 amino acids. CDR3 amino acids: CASSLEPCWIF. CDR3 DNA: TGTGCCAGCAGTTTAGAACCTTGTTGGATCTTC.

The chain couples TRBV20-1 to TRBJ2-7, with 7 bases identical to TRBD1. Germline V gene sequence: CDR1 DFQATT, CDR2 SNEGSKA (reference sequence). This CDR3 region has 15 residues. Trimming removed 6 bases from V and 4 bases from J; junction bases left unmatched: 15. The DNA for the CDR3 is TGCAGTGCCGACCGGGACAGCCCCGAGGCGTACGAGCAGTACTTC. The encoded protein is CSADRDSPEAYEQYF.

The genes are TRBV6-6 and TRBJ2-7; TRBD1 agrees at 10 bases. The CDR3 contains 15 residues. J lost 0 bases, V lost 6 bases, and 5 bases had no gene match. Germline assignment: CDR1 MNHNY and CDR2 SVGAGI (reference sequence). CDR3 sequence reads: CASRGTGVSSYEQYF. DNA for the CDR3: TGTGCCAGCAGGGGGACAGGGGTCAGCTCCTACGAGCAGTACTTC.